These T cell receptor beta chains were read from a single sample in a study of T cells in Graves' hyperthyroidism and ophthalmopathy. TCRdb independently ran MiXCR on the multiplex PCR reads; one entry per CDR3 protein. This repertoire shows hundreds of thousands of distinct CDR3 sequences, roughly 13% found once; its top ten account for around a tenth. Source material: blood. These receptors all stem from a woman younger than 35 with Graves' hyperthyroidism. Each CDR3 is given with its conserved first and last residue. The D gene is left open where the match is weak. Clone size appears in some rows only: once, few, many, or a class for an expanded clone.

d_call,j_call,v_call,clone_size,cdr3_aa,cdr3_nt
TRBD1,TRBJ2-2,TRBV2,few,CASSSRGQYTGELFF,TGTGCCAGCAGTTCGAGGGGGCAATACACCGGGGAGCTGTTTTTT
.,TRBJ1-2,TRBV7-8,many,CASSSGGRDRNGYTF,TGTGCCAGCAGCTCGGGCGGCAGGGATAGGAATGGCTACACCTTC
.,TRBJ1-2,TRBV4-2,few,CASSQAIQGTNYGYTF,TGTGCCAGCAGCCAAGCGATCCAGGGCACTAACTATGGCTACACCTTC
TRBD1,TRBJ1-1,TRBV11-3,.,CASSLGQGHMNTEAFF,TGTGCCAGCAGCCTGGGACAGGGACATATGAACACTGAAGCTTTCTTT
.,TRBJ1-3,TRBV3-1,many,CASSQDGASGNTIYF,TGTGCCAGCAGCCAAGATGGTGCCTCTGGAAACACCATATATTTT
TRBD1,TRBJ2-7,TRBV28,many,CASSQHRGQGEQYF,TGTGCCAGCAGTCAACACAGGGGGCAGGGCGAGCAGTACTTC
TRBD2,TRBJ2-3,TRBV20-1,many,CSALGLTSGGTDTQYF,TGCAGTGCCTTAGGCTTGACTAGCGGGGGGACAGATACGCAGTATTTT
.,TRBJ1-2,TRBV9,.,CASRGNGYTF,TGTGCCAGCAGGGGGAATGGCTACACCTTC
.,TRBJ2-7,TRBV4-1,.,CASSPHFQGGLGSYEQYF,TGCGCCAGCAGCCCGCATTTTCAGGGGGGACTAGGTTCCTACGAGCAGTACTTC
.,TRBJ2-7,TRBV15,many,CATSLTPPYEQYF,TGTGCCACCAGTCTGACACCTCCCTACGAGCAGTACTTC
.,TRBJ2-7,TRBV18,many,CASSSQNYEQYF,TGTGCCAGCTCAAGCCAGAACTACGAGCAGTACTTC
.,TRBJ2-3,TRBV24-1,many,CATSDLQWDGSTDTQYF,TGTGCCACCAGTGATTTGCAGTGGGACGGGAGCACAGATACGCAGTATTTT
TRBD2,TRBJ2-1,TRBV7-9,many,CVHSGSKYNEQFF,TGTGTCCACAGCGGGAGTAAGTACAATGAGCAGTTCTTC
.,TRBJ2-7,TRBV5-6,.,CASSVGYRRNYEQYF,TGTGCCAGCAGCGTGGGGTATCGGCGCAACTACGAGCAGTACTTC
.,TRBJ1-1,TRBV20-1,many,CSATEINTEAFF,TGCAGTGCTACAGAGATTAACACTGAAGCTTTCTTT
TRBD2,TRBJ2-3,TRBV11-1,many,CATGVAGDPSTDTQYF,TGTGCCACGGGGGTAGCGGGGGATCCCAGCACAGATACGCAGTATTTT
TRBD2,TRBJ2-3,TRBV6-1,.,CASSETSGGSDTQYF,TGTGCCAGCAGTGAGACTAGCGGGGGATCAGATACGCAGTATTTT
.,TRBJ2-1,TRBV7-9,many,CASAGRLINEQFF,TGTGCCAGCGCCGGGCGGCTTATCAATGAGCAGTTCTTC
.,TRBJ2-7,TRBV5-5,.,CASSEEGASAAYEQYF,TGTGCCAGCAGCGAAGAGGGGGCTAGCGCGGCCTACGAGCAGTACTTC
.,TRBJ1-4,TRBV4-1,.,CASSQEGRRKLFF,TGCGCCAGCAGCCAAGAAGGTAGAAGGAAACTGTTTTTT
.,TRBJ1-2,TRBV10-3,many,CAIGTRGYTF,TGTGCCATCGGGACTCGGGGTTACACCTTC
TRBD2,TRBJ2-7,TRBV9,many,CASSVGGRDPHEQYF,TGTGCCAGCAGCGTGGGTGGGAGGGATCCCCACGAGCAGTACTTC
TRBD1,TRBJ1-1,TRBV6-2/TRBV6-3,many,CASSPQTGGGTEAFF,TGTGCCAGCAGTCCGCAGACAGGGGGAGGCACTGAAGCTTTCTTT
.,TRBJ1-6,TRBV2,many,CASRGAPGSPLHF,TGTGCCAGCAGGGGGGCCCCAGGTTCACCCCTCCACTTT
TRBD2,TRBJ2-1,TRBV7-2,many,CASSLYGSGAYNEQFF,TGTGCCAGCAGCTTATATGGTAGCGGGGCTTACAATGAGCAGTTCTTC
.,TRBJ2-2,TRBV19,few,CASPDWATGELFF,TGTGCCAGCCCCGACTGGGCGACCGGGGAGCTGTTTTTT
TRBD2,TRBJ2-7,TRBV20-1,.,CSARPGRGLSEQYF,TGCAGTGCTAGACCCGGGAGGGGGTTATCCGAGCAGTACTTC
.,TRBJ2-2,TRBV4-1,many,CASSSERSTGELFF,TGCGCCAGCAGCTCCGAGAGGAGCACCGGGGAGCTGTTTTTT
.,TRBJ2-3,TRBV25-1,few,CASSEVRRNTQYF,TGTGCCAGCAGTGAGGTTAGGCGAAATACGCAGTATTTT
TRBD1,TRBJ2-3,TRBV2,many,CARAGGRQGSPTDTQYF,TGTGCCAGGGCTGGTGGGAGACAGGGCAGCCCCACAGATACGCAGTATTTT
.,TRBJ2-7,TRBV5-1,few,CASSLGGGGSYEQYF,TGCGCCAGCAGCTTGGGGGGTGGAGGGAGCTACGAGCAGTACTTC
.,TRBJ1-3,TRBV6-1,many,CASAGPHSGNTIYF,TGTGCCAGCGCAGGGCCACACTCTGGAAACACCATATATTTT
TRBD2,TRBJ2-7,TRBV27,.,CASSPPWLAGAEQYF,TGTGCCAGCAGCCCCCCGTGGCTAGCGGGAGCCGAGCAGTACTTC
.,TRBJ2-1,TRBV7-3,few,CASSQGGTQFF,TGTGCCAGCAGCCAGGGGGGAACGCAGTTCTTC
.,TRBJ2-1,TRBV7-9,few,CASSLGGRGDEQFF,TGTGCCAGCAGCTTAGGAGGCAGGGGAGATGAGCAGTTCTTC
.,TRBJ2-5,TRBV6-2/TRBV6-3,many,CASSYLGGTETQYF,TGTGCCAGCAGTTATCTGGGCGGGACAGAGACCCAGTACTTC
.,TRBJ2-7,TRBV11-2,many,CASSSGTPSWYEQYF,TGTGCCAGCAGCTCCGGGACACCAAGTTGGTACGAGCAGTACTTC
.,TRBJ2-1,TRBV5-5,many,CASSQDSWEQFF,TGTGCCAGCAGCCAGGACAGTTGGGAGCAGTTCTTC
TRBD2,TRBJ2-1,TRBV7-9,many,CASSLERTSGKRGYNEQFF,TGTGCCAGCAGCTTAGAGAGGACTAGCGGGAAGCGGGGTTACAATGAGCAGTTCTTC
TRBD1,TRBJ1-1,TRBV6-1,many,CASSSGQRTEAFF,TGTGCCAGCAGTTCGGGACAGCGGACTGAAGCTTTCTTT
.,TRBJ2-5,TRBV18,many,CASSPPSQETQYF,TGTGCCAGCTCACCCCCGAGCCAAGAGACCCAGTACTTC
.,TRBJ2-7,TRBV7-9,many,CASSLPGDEQYF,TGTGCCAGCAGCCTACCAGGGGACGAGCAGTACTTC
.,TRBJ2-1,TRBV7-9,many,CASSLKGVLNPSAEQFF,TGTGCCAGCAGCTTAAAAGGTGTTCTCAATCCGTCCGCTGAGCAGTTCTTC
.,TRBJ1-2,TRBV7-9,few,CASIDSGIYGYTF,TGTGCCAGCATCGACTCAGGGATTTATGGCTACACCTTC
.,TRBJ1-4,TRBV7-2,many,CASSPRTASNEKLFF,TGTGCCAGCAGCCCCAGGACAGCTTCTAATGAAAAACTGTTTTTT
TRBD1,TRBJ1-2,TRBV28,few,CASSAPGGNYSYTF,TGTGCCAGCAGTGCCCCAGGGGGGAACTATAGCTACACCTTC
TRBD1,TRBJ2-5,TRBV13,many,CASSLVGTGTQYF,TGTGCCAGCAGCTTAGTAGGGACAGGGACCCAGTACTTC
TRBD2,TRBJ2-7,TRBV7-9,many,CASSSPGLAGGYEQYF,TGTGCCAGCAGTTCTCCGGGACTAGCGGGGGGGTACGAGCAGTACTTC
TRBD2,TRBJ2-7,TRBV19,many,CASSPVYTSGSYEQYF,TGTGCCAGTAGTCCCGTGTATACTAGCGGATCCTACGAGCAGTACTTC
TRBD1,TRBJ1-6,TRBV30,many,CAWSSRPTGTYNSPLHF,TGTGCCTGGTCTAGCCGGCCGACAGGGACTTATAATTCACCCCTCCACTTT
TRBD1,TRBJ2-7,TRBV2,many,CASTTSGTAYEQYF,TGTGCCAGCACCACAAGTGGGACAGCCTACGAGCAGTACTTC
.,TRBJ2-7,TRBV15,few,CATSRDSSRYEQYF,TGTGCCACCAGCAGAGATTCTTCCCGCTACGAGCAGTACTTC
.,TRBJ2-1,TRBV15,many,CATSRDQEAGIEQFF,TGTGCCACCAGCAGAGATCAGGAGGCGGGTATTGAGCAGTTCTTC
.,TRBJ2-5,TRBV7-9,many,CASSLRESQETQYF,TGTGCCAGCAGCCTCCGGGAATCCCAAGAGACCCAGTACTTC
.,TRBJ1-5,TRBV28,many,CASSSAGSENSAQHF,TGTGCCAGCAGTTCAGCCGGGTCAGAAAACTCGGCCCAGCATTTT
.,TRBJ2-5,TRBV19,few,CASSIATRGPQETQYF,TGTGCCAGTAGTATTGCGACACGGGGTCCCCAAGAGACCCAGTACTTC
.,TRBJ1-6,TRBV27,.,CASSPDVLYNSPLHF,TGTGCCAGCTCTCCTGACGTTCTCTATAATTCACCCCTCCACTTT